This TCR beta chain derives from a study of spatial heterogeneity in lung cancer. Looking at the study overall: Detection consistently captured more beta-chain sequences than alpha-chain sequences.

Findings and caveats of the study: Resection saw ubiquitous expanded tumor TCRs appear in blood more than follow-up did.

TCR cDNA molecules were tagged individually, and each one carried a unique molecular identifier. MiXCR was run by TCRdb on the 5' RACE reads, yielding one entry per CDR3 protein. In the table there are under 75,000 distinct CDR3 sequences, about 14% of which are singletons. Time point described: sample taken at primary tumor resection. Unsorted whole RNA samples from tumor, nontumor lung or frozen PBMC were sequenced. This clonotype was found many times. The antigen is undetermined. The sequences come from PBMCs, collected at surgery. This sequence originates from a male donor with early-stage non-small cell lung cancer.

The DNA for the CDR3 is TGTGCCTGGATGATAGGTAGCTGGGAGCCCGGGGAGCTGTTTTTT. Translating gives CAWMIGSWEPGELFF. The chain has TRBV30 and TRBJ2-2; D perhaps matches TRBD2 (5 bases). Deletions cut 4 bases from V and 6 bases from J, with 18 bases between. Germline V lookup: CDR1 GTSNPN, CDR2 SVGIG (reference sequence). CDR3 size: 15 residues.